This paragraph covers one T cell receptor beta chain sequence. This CDR3 is built from 14 residues. Germline CDR1 LNHDA, CDR2 SQIVND (reference sequence). V lost 8 bases to trimming and J lost 12 bases, with 23 bases between them. This specimen belongs to a study of CD8+CD57+ T cells in acquired aplastic anemia. Genomic DNA acted as the template from which TCR beta VDJ combination and CDR3 sequence profiling were carried out. TCRdb called the reads again in MiXCR, with one record for every CDR3 protein. The sample contains roughly 80,000 distinct CDR3 sequences, roughly half of which appear only once.

The specimen sequenced was sorted CD4+, CD8+, or CD8+CD57+ T cells (not recorded which) from PBMCs. This sequence joins TRBV19 and TRBJ2-1; TRBD2 is a possible D gene (6 bases). This receptor was identified in a human donor in good health, serving as a control. The CDR3 DNA is TGTGCCAGTGGACTCGCGGGGAGAAGAGGTGGGCAGTTCTTC. The encoded protein is CASGLAGRRGGQFF.